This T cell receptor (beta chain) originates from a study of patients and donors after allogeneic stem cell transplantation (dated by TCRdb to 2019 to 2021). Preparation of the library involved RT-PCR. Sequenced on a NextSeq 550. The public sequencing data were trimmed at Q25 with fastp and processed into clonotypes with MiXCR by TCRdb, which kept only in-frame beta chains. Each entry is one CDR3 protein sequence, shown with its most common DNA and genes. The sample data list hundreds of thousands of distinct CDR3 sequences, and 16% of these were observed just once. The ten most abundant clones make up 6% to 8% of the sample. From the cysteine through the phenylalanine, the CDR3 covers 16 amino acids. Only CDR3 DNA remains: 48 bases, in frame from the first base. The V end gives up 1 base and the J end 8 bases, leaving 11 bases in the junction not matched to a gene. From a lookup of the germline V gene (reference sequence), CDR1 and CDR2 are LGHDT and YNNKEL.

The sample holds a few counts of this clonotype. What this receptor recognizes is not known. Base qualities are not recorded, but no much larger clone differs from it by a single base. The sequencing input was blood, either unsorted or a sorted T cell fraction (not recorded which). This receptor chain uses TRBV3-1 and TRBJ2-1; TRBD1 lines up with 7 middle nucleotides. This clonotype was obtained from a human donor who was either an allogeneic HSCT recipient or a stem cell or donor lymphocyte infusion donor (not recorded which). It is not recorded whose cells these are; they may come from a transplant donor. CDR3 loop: CASSQVFGTVTYEQFF. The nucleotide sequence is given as TGTGCCAGCAGCCAAGTGTTCGGGACAGTCACGTATGAGCAGTTCTTC.